This T cell receptor beta chain was captured in a study of lung T cells in sarcoidosis with Löfgren's syndrome. This clonotype has a count of ten or more. CDR3 length: 11 residues. The V and J ends lost 6 bases and 7 bases, in that order; junction bases with no gene match: 3. Germline CDR1 is MNHEY and CDR2 is SMNVEV (reference sequence). TCRdb re-called the reads with MiXCR, one entry per CDR3 protein. The table includes tens of thousands of distinct CDR3 sequences, roughly 20% detected once. This sequence originates from a human donor with sarcoidosis (Löfgren's syndrome or another form), or a control subject (not recorded which). Sequenced: CD4+ T cells from PBMCs. The V and J genes are TRBV27 and TRBJ2-7, with TRBD1 identical over 7 bases. CDR3 in amino acids: CASSSDREQYF. The CDR3 DNA reads as TGTGCCAGCAGCTCGGACAGGGAGCAGTACTTC.